This T cell receptor beta chain derives from a study of blood T cells in healthy people across ages. Germline CDR1 and CDR2: MNHNS and SASEGT. This CDR3 comprises 13 residues. Then a second PCR, running about 6 to 12 cycles, was carried out with a sample-barcoded 5' primer and a J-beta primer mix. TCRdb re-called the 5' RACE reads through MiXCR, storing one row per CDR3 protein. The table records 1.2 million to 1.5 million distinct CDR3 sequences, 59% of them present only once. As regards this clonotype: A junction boundary mismatches the germline segment, possibly from a read error.

The chain links TRBV6-1 to TRBJ2-1; D is unclear. The sample was blood. This clonotype was obtained from a man aged 18 to 29 in good health. CDR3 DNA sequence: TGTGCCTGCAGTCCGATGGCCTACAATGAGCAGTTCTTC. The encoded protein is CACSPMAYNEQFF.